This record covers a single T cell receptor beta chain. The read is 3 residues too short to cover the CDR3 end, so that end is filled in from the germline J gene. The data derive from a study of T cells in women clearing cervical HPV infection. CDR3 length: 11 residues. The germline V gene has CDR1 SGHRS and CDR2 YFSETQ. Generated by immunoSEQ multiplex PCR, the TCRdb table keeps only in-frame clones and is missing some. Here the sample table reports tens of thousands of clones. The specimen sequenced was blood buffy coat. The receptor's source is a woman between 18 and 70 years old with a cervical HPV16 infection that either progressed to CIN3+ or cleared (not recorded which). This sequence joins TRBV5-1 and TRBJ1-2, with D hard to call. CDR3 sequence: CASSLGAGYTF. The CDR3 bases that were read are TGCGCCAGCAGCTTGGGCGCCGGC.